The T cell receptor beta chain under discussion was sequenced for a study of T cell repertoires in cytomegalovirus infection. As for the study in general: From public TCR beta signatures came an indication of both CMV infection and matching HLA type. Whole-study results and caveats: Cumulative frequency (of public TCR beta family members) identified carriers of CMV plus the relevant HLA.

This CDR3 has 17 residues. V dropped 1 base and J dropped 4 bases, with 17 bases sitting between them. CDR1 is LGHNA and CDR2 is YSLEER in the germline V gene. Notes on this clonotype: What it recognizes is unknown.

TCRdb re-called the reads with MiXCR, one entry per CDR3 protein. The profile covers about 60,000 distinct CDR3 sequences, with roughly 32% appearing a single time and around 70% taken by the ten largest. The sample was PBMCs, sequenced either directly or after in vitro stimulation (not recorded which). V is TRBV4-3 and J is TRBJ2-1; a possible D gene is TRBD2 (5 bases). This TCR came from a human donor in good health (CMV status not recorded). Some clones in this sample may be carry-over from other donors' samples. The DNA of the CDR3 is TGCGCCAGCAGCCAAGTAGTTTTCTCTCGGGGTTACAATGAGCAGTTCTTC. Its protein product is CASSQVVFSRGYNEQFF.